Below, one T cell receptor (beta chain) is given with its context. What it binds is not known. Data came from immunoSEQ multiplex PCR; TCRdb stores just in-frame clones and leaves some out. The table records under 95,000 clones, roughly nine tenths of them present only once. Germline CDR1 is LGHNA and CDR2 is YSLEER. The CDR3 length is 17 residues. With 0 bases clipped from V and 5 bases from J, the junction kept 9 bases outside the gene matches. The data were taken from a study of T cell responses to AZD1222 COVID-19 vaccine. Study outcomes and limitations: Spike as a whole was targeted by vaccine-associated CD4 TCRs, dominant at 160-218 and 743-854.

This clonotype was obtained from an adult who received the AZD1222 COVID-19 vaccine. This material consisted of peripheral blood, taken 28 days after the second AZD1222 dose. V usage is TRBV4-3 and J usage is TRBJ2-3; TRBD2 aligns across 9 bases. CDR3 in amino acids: CASSQDGAGGGGDTQYF. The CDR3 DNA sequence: TGCGCCAGCAGCCAAGATGGAGCGGGGGGAGGGGGAGATACGCAGTATTTT.